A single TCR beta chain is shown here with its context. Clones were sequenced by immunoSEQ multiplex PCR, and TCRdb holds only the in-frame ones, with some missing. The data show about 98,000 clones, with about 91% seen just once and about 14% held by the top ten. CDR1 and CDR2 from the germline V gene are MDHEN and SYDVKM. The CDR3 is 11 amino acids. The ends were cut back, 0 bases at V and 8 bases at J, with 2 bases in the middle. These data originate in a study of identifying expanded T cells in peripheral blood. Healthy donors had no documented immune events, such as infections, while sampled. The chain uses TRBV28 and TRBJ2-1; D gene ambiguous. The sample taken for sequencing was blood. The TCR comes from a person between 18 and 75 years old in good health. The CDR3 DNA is TGTGCCAGCAGTTTATGGGATGAGCAGTTCTTC. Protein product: CASSLWDEQFF.